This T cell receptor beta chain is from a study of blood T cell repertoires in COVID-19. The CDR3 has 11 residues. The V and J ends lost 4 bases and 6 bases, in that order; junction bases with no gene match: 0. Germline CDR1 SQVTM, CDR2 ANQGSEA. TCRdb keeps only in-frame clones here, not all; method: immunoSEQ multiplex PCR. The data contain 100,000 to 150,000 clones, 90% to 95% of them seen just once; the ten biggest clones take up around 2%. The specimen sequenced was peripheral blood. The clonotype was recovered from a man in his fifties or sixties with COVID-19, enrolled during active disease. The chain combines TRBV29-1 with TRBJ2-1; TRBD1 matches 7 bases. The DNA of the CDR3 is TGCAGCGTTGGGGACAGCAATGAGCAGTTCTTC. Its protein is CSVGDSNEQFF.